These T cell receptor beta chains were read from a single sample in a study of blood T cell repertoires in COVID-19. The protocol was immunoSEQ multiplex PCR, while the TCRdb copy is restricted to in-frame clones and leaves out a portion. This table holds 120,000 to 150,000 clones, approximately 80% found once. Sequencing was done on a sample of peripheral blood. Receptors were obtained from a woman between 45 and 65 years old with acute or convalescent COVID-19. Each CDR3 is given with its conserved first and last residue. The D gene is left open where the match is weak. Clone size is shown for a subset of rows, as once, few, many or a class of expanded clone.

CASSQVDGQGYEQYF,TGCGCCAGCAGCCAAGTTGATGGGCAGGGGTACGAGCAGTACTTC,NA,TRBJ2-7,NA,TRBV4-3
CASSQARGTANSPLHF,TGTGCCAGCAGCCAAGCGAGAGGGACAGCTAATTCACCCCTCCACTTT,TRBD1,TRBJ1-6,few,TRBV14
CATSDFLGDTQYF,TGTGCCACCAGTGATTTTCTCGGAGATACGCAGTATTTT,NA,TRBJ2-3,NA,TRBV24-1
CATSRDKGRGREAFF,TGTGCCACCAGCAGAGATAAAGGCAGGGGACGTGAAGCTTTCTTT,NA,TRBJ1-1,NA,TRBV15
CASSLSARGNTEAFF,TGTGCCAGCAGCTTATCCGCCAGGGGGAACACTGAAGCTTTCTTT,NA,TRBJ1-1,NA,TRBV7-6
CASRQGTGYTF,TGTGCCAGCAGACAGGGGACTGGCTACACCTTC,TRBD1,TRBJ1-2,NA,TRBV6-6
CSAKGLTNTEAFF,TGCAGCGCCAAGGGACTGACGAACACTGAAGCTTTCTTT,NA,TRBJ1-1,NA,TRBV29-1
CASSSTGEWGSSPLHF,TGTGCCAGTAGTAGTACTGGGGAATGGGGCTCTTCACCCCTCCACTTT,NA,TRBJ1-6,NA,TRBV19
CASSAQQRAAWGYTF,TGCGCCAGCAGCGCTCAACAGAGGGCGGCTTGGGGCTACACCTTC,NA,TRBJ1-2,NA,TRBV4-3
CASSLQQTGSYGYTF,TGTGCCAGCAGTCTCCAGCAGACGGGTAGCTATGGCTACACCTTC,NA,TRBJ1-2,NA,TRBV28
CASSPRQGGGYTF,TGTGCCAGCAGCCCCCGACAGGGTGGCGGCTACACCTTC,TRBD1,TRBJ1-2,NA,TRBV7-2
CASSYERGQPQHF,TGTGCCAGCAGTTACGAGCGGGGTCAGCCCCAGCATTTT,NA,TRBJ1-5,NA,TRBV6-5
CASSQSGTSGGYEQYF,TGTGCCAGCTCACAATCCGGGACTAGCGGGGGCTACGAGCAGTACTTC,TRBD2,TRBJ2-7,few,TRBV18
CASTRLEGNYNEQFF,TGTGCCAGTACCAGACTTGAGGGTAACTACAATGAGCAGTTCTTC,NA,TRBJ2-1,NA,TRBV19
CASSQWPSPPHF,TGTGCCAGCAGCCAATGGCCCTCACCCCCCCACTTT,NA,TRBJ1-6,NA,TRBV3-1/TRBV3-2
CASSLDRSEKLFF,TGCGCCAGCAGCTTGGACAGGAGCGAAAAACTGTTTTTT,NA,TRBJ1-4,NA,TRBV5-1
CASSVTGGSEQYF,TGTGCCAGCTCCGTAACAGGGGGATCCGAGCAGTACTTC,TRBD1,TRBJ2-7,NA,TRBV18
CSVAENTEAFF,TGCAGTGTCGCAGAAAACACTGAAGCTTTCTTT,NA,TRBJ1-1,NA,TRBV20-1
CASSPGLPYGYTF,TGTGCCAGCAGCCCCGGACTACCTTATGGCTACACCTTC,NA,TRBJ1-2,NA,TRBV11-2
CASNTPGTGQHF,TGTGCCAGCAACACGCCCGGGACAGGCCAGCATTTT,TRBD1,TRBJ1-5,NA,TRBV6-6
CASRKPDSTQPQHF,TGTGCCAGCAGAAAACCCGACAGCACCCAGCCCCAGCATTTT,NA,TRBJ1-5,NA,TRBV28
CASSQGGGTEAFF,TGTGCCAGCAGCCAAGGGGGCGGCACTGAAGCTTTCTTT,TRBD1,TRBJ1-1,medium-sized,TRBV7-6
CASSIDSREQPQHF,TGTGCCAGTAGTATAGATTCGAGGGAACAGCCCCAGCATTTT,NA,TRBJ1-5,NA,TRBV19
CASSYNFLNTEAFF,TGTGCCAGCAGTTATAATTTTTTGAACACTGAAGCTTTCTTT,NA,TRBJ1-1,NA,TRBV6-5
CASSKQVDEKLFF,TGTGCCAGTAGTAAACAGGTTGATGAAAAACTGTTTTTT,NA,TRBJ1-4,NA,TRBV19
CASSLRGAGETQYF,TGTGCCAGCAGCTTACGGGGGGCAGGGGAGACCCAGTACTTC,NA,TRBJ2-5,NA,TRBV11-3
CASSTDRVTEAFF,TGTGCCAGCAGCACGGACAGGGTAACTGAAGCTTTCTTT,TRBD1,TRBJ1-1,NA,TRBV3-1/TRBV3-2
CASSVDQGLAKNIQYF,TGTGCCAGCAGCGTAGATCAGGGCCTAGCCAAAAACATTCAGTACTTC,NA,TRBJ2-4,NA,TRBV9
CASFTSGGTYEQYF,TGTGCCAGCTTCACTAGCGGGGGGACCTACGAGCAGTACTTC,TRBD2,TRBJ2-7,NA,TRBV28
CASSQDQRGSQPQHF,TGTGCCAGCAGCCAAGATCAGCGGGGCAGCCAGCCCCAGCATTTT,NA,TRBJ1-5,NA,TRBV3-1/TRBV3-2
CASIGGLGNEQFF,TGTGCCAGCATCGGGGGGTTGGGCAATGAGCAGTTCTTC,TRBD2,TRBJ2-1,NA,TRBV2
CASSTTWAGNTEAFF,TGTGCCAGTAGTACGACCTGGGCAGGGAACACTGAAGCTTTCTTT,NA,TRBJ1-1,NA,TRBV19
CASSPRTGLEKLFF,TGTGCCAGCAGCCCTCGGACAGGGTTAGAAAAACTGTTTTTT,TRBD1,TRBJ1-4,NA,TRBV9
CASSLGGPSNQPQHF,TGTGCCAGCAGCTTAGGGGGGCCGAGCAATCAGCCCCAGCATTTT,NA,TRBJ1-5,NA,TRBV7-2